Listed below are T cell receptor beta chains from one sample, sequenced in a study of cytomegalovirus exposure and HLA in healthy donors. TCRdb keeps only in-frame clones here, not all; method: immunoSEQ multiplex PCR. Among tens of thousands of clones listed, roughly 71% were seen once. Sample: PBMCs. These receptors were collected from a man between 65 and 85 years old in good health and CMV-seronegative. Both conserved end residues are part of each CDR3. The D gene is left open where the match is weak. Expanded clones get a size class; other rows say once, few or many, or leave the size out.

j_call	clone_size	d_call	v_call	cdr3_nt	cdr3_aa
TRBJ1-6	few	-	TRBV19	TGTGCCAGTAGTGCTGGACAGAATAATTCACCCCTCCACTTT	CASSAGQNNSPLHF
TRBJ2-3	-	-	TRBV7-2	TGTGCCAGCGGGGGGGCTGGGACAGATACGCAGTATTTT	CASGGAGTDTQYF
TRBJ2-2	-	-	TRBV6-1	TGTGCCAGCCACCAAGGGGGGGGAAACACCGGGGAGCTGTTTTTT	CASHQGGGNTGELFF
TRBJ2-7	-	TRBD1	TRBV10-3	TGTGCCATCAGTGAGTTAGCATGGGACAGGGTAAACCACGAGCAGTACTTC	CAISELAWDRVNHEQYF
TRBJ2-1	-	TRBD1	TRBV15	TGTGCCACCAGCAGCGGGACAGGTTACAATGAGCAGTTCTTC	CATSSGTGYNEQFF
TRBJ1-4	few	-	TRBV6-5	TGTGCCAGCAGAACCGGGATTGTGAGTGAAAAACTGTTTTTT	CASRTGIVSEKLFF
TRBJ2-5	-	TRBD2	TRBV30	TGTGCCTGGAGTAGGGGACTAGCGGGAGAGACCCAGTACTTC	CAWSRGLAGETQYF
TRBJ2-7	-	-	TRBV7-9	TGTGCCAGCAGCTCCACAGGGACCCACGAGCAGTACTTC	CASSSTGTHEQYF
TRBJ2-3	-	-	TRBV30	TGTGCCTGGAGGGCCTCCCCAGGGAATACGCAGTATTTT	CAWRASPGNTQYF
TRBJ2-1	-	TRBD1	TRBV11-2	TGTGCCAGCAGTCTGGACAGGGGCGCCTACAATGAGCAGTTCTTC	CASSLDRGAYNEQFF
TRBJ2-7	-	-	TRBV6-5	TGTGCCAGCAGGGGGCTGTACGAGCAGTACTTC	CASRGLYEQYF
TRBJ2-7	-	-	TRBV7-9	TGTGCCAGCAGCTTAGGTCCCACCGGTTCCTACGAGCAGTACTTC	CASSLGPTGSYEQYF
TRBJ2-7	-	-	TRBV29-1	TGCAGCGTTGACGCGGCCGAGGGCGCCTACGAGCAGTACTTC	CSVDAAEGAYEQYF
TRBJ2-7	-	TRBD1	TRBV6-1	TGTGCCAGCACGCGGACAGGGACATACGAGCAGTACTTC	CASTRTGTYEQYF
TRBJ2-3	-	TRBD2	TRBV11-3	TGTGCCAGCAGCTTAACCTATGGCACGGGGGGAGATACGCAGTATTTT	CASSLTYGTGGDTQYF
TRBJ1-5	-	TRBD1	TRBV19	TGTGCCAGTAGTATGGGCAGGGGGGCACAGCCCCAGCATTTT	CASSMGRGAQPQHF
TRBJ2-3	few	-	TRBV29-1	TGCAGCGTTCAAAGCAGCACAGATACGCAGTATTTT	CSVQSSTDTQYF
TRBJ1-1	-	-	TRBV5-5	TGTGCCAGCAACCCAACAGGGACCTTGAACACTGAAGCTTTCTTT	CASNPTGTLNTEAFF
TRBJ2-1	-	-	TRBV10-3	TGTGCCATCAGTTCCGGGCGGGACAATGAGCAGTTCTTC	CAISSGRDNEQFF
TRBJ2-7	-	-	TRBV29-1	TGCAGCGTTGAAGATTCAGGGTACGAGCAGTACTTC	CSVEDSGYEQYF
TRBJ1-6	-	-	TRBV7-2	TGTGCCAGCAGCTTTGGCAGCTCCTATAATTCACCCCTCCACTTT	CASSFGSSYNSPLHF
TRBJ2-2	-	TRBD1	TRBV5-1	TGCGCCAGCAGCTTGGTGGGACAGGGTTTGACCGGGGAGCTGTTTTTT	CASSLVGQGLTGELFF
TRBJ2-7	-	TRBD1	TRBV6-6	TGTGCCAGCAGCAACGGACAGGGACCCTACGAGCAGTACTTC	CASSNGQGPYEQYF
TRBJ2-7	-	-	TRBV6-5	TGTGCCAGCAGTTACAGGGGCTACGAGCAGTACTTC	CASSYRGYEQYF
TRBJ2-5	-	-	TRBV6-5	TGTGCCAGTCGAATACCCGGGGAACTAAAGACCCAGTACTTC	CASRIPGELKTQYF
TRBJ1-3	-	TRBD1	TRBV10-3	TGTGCCATCAGTGAAAGGACAGGGCCTGGAAACACCATATATTTT	CAISERTGPGNTIYF
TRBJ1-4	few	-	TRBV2	TGTGCCAGCAGTGAAGACCCAAACCGGAATGAAAAACTGTTTTTT	CASSEDPNRNEKLFF
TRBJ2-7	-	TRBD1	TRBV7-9	TGTTCCAGCAGCCCCGGGACAGACAACCCTACCTACGAGCAGTACTTC	CSSSPGTDNPTYEQYF
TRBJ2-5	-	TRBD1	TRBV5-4	TGTGCCAGCAGCTTGGAACAGGGGGTAGGGACCCAGTACTTC	CASSLEQGVGTQYF
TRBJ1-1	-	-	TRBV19	TGTGCCAGCCACCCGGACAGTTCGAACACTGAAGCTTTCTTT	CASHPDSSNTEAFF
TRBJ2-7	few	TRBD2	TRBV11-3	TGTGCCAGCAGCTTAGGGGGATGGACTAGCGGGGGGGACGAGCAGTACTTC	CASSLGGWTSGGDEQYF
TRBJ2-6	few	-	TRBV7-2	TGTGCCAGCAGCCCTCAGTATGCCGGGGCCAACGTCCTGACTTTC	CASSPQYAGANVLTF
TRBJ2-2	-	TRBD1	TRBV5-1	TGCGCCAGCAGCCCTGGGACAGGCAGTTACACCGGGGAGCTGTTTTTT	CASSPGTGSYTGELFF
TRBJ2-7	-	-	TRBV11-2	TGTGCCAGCAGCTTCCGAGTTCCATACGAGCAGTACTTC	CASSFRVPYEQYF
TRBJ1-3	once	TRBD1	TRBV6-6	TGTGCCAGCAGTCGGACAGGGCAGGGGGGCGGAAACACCATATATTTT	CASSRTGQGGGNTIYF
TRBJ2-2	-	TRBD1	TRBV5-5	TGTGCCAGCAGCTACAGGGGGCCATCTACGGGAGAAAGGAACACCGGGGAGCTGTTTTTT	CASSYRGPSTGERNTGELFF
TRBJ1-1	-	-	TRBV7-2	TGTGCCAGCAGCTCTCAAAGTGGTTCAGAGGCTGAAGCTTTCTTT	CASSSQSGSEAEAFF
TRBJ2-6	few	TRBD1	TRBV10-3	TGTGCCATCAGCGGGCCGGGACAGGGGGCCAACGTCCTGACTTTC	CAISGPGQGANVLTF
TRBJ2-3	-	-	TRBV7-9	TGTGCCAGCAGCTTAGGCCTAGACACAGATACGCAGTATTTT	CASSLGLDTDTQYF
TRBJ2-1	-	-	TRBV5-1	TGCGCCAGCAGCTTACTAAGTCTAACGGGCAATGAGCAGTTCTTC	CASSLLSLTGNEQFF
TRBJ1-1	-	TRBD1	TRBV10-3	TGTGCCATACTCGGACAGGGCGACACTGAAGCTTTCTTT	CAILGQGDTEAFF
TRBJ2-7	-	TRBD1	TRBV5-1	TGCGCCAGCAGCTTGTTAACAGGGGGGACCTACGAGCAGTACTTC	CASSLLTGGTYEQYF
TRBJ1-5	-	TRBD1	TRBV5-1	TGCGCCAGCAGCAGCACAGGGGAGGGCAATCAGCCCCAGCATTTT	CASSSTGEGNQPQHF
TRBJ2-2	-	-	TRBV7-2	TGTGCCAGCAGCCAACAGGAGAACACCGGGGAGCTGTTTTTT	CASSQQENTGELFF